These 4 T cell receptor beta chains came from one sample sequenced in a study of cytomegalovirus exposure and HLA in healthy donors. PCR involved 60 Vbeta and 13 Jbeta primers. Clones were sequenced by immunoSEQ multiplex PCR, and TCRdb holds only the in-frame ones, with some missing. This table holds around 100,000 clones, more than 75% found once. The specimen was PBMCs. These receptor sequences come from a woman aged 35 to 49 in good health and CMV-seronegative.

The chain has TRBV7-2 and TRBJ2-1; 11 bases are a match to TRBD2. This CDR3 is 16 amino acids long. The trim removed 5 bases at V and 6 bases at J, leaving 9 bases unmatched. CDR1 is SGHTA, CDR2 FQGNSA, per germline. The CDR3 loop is CASSLLSGRAVNEQFF. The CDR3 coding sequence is TGTGCCAGCAGCCTCCTTAGCGGGAGGGCCGTCAATGAGCAGTTCTTC.

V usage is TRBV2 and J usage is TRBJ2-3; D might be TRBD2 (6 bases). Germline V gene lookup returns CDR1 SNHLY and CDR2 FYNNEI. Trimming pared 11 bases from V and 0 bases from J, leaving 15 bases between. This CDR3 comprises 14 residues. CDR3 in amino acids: CASQRRGSTDTQYF. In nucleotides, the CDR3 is TGTGCCTCCCAACGGAGGGGCAGCACAGATACGCAGTATTTT.

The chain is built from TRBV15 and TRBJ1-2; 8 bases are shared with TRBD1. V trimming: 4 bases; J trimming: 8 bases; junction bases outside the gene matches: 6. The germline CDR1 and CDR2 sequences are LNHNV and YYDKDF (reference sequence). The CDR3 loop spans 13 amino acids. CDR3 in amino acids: CATSIDRGPGYTF. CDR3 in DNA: TGTGCCACCAGCATCGACAGGGGCCCGGGCTACACCTTC.

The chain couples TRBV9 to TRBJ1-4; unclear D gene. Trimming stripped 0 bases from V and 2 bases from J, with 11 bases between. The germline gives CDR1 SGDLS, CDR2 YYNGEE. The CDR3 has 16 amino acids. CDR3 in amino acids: CASSVEGVATNEKLFF. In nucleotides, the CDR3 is TGTGCCAGCAGCGTAGAGGGAGTTGCGACTAATGAAAAACTGTTTTTT.